These 26 T cell receptor beta chains originate from one sample sequenced in a study of cytomegalovirus exposure and HLA in healthy donors. PCR involved 60 Vbeta and 13 Jbeta primers. The table came from immunoSEQ multiplex PCR; TCRdb's copy has only in-frame clones and leaves some out. The sample holds 150,000 to 200,000 clones; 75% to 90% are singletons and the top ten take approximately 6.7%. The sequenced sample consisted of PBMCs. The receptors derive from a man aged 25 to 40 in good health and CMV-seropositive.

The chain links TRBV7-6 to TRBJ2-3, with D perhaps TRBD1 (5 bases). CDR1 is SGHVS and CDR2 is FNYEAQ in the germline V gene. The CDR3 runs 17 residues. Trimming stripped 3 bases from V and 2 bases from J, with 18 bases between. The CDR3, as DNA: TGTGCCAGCAGCTTGCGCGACAGCCCCTTAAACACAGATACGCAGTATTTT. Translating it yields CASSLRDSPLNTDTQYF.

The chain has TRBV4-2 and TRBJ2-3; 10 bases match TRBD1. Germline trimming cut 0 bases from V and 6 bases from J; bases unmatched to any gene: 15. Germline CDR1 LGHNA, CDR2 YNFKEQ. The CDR3 is made up of 19 amino acids. CDR3 coding DNA: TGTGCCAGCAGCCAAGATCTCTTTGCGGGACAGGGGAGTGGGGATACGCAGTATTTT. It codes for CASSQDLFAGQGSGDTQYF.

This chain uses TRBV5-1 with TRBJ1-3, with D possibly matching TRBD1 (6 bases). V lost 0 bases, J lost 4 bases, and 20 bases lay in between. Germline-derived CDR1 and CDR2 are SGHRS and YFSETQ. This CDR3 has 18 amino acids. CDR3 region: CASSLAVQGLKSGNTIYF. For the CDR3, the DNA is TGCGCCAGCAGCTTGGCCGTTCAGGGGTTGAAGTCCGGAAACACCATATATTTT.

This clone showed up just once. V is TRBV5-1 and J is TRBJ1-3, with 7 bases fitting TRBD1. CDR3 size: 15 residues. Losses at the gene ends were 0 bases for V and 3 bases for J; bases not matched to a gene: 3. The germline V gene encodes CDR1 SGHRS and CDR2 YFSETQ. The CDR3 loop is CASSLDRGGGNTIYF. The DNA of the CDR3 is TGCGCCAGCAGCTTGGACAGGGGCGGTGGAAACACCATATATTTT. The full variable domain, its missing parts supplied by reference TRBV5-1 and TRBJ1-3, is KAGVTQTPRYLIKTRGQQVTLSCSPISGHRSVSWYQQTPGQGLQFLFEYFSETQRNKGNFPGRFSGRQFSNSRSEMNVSTLELGDSALYLCASSLDRGGGNTIYFGEGSWLTVV.

This sequence joins TRBV5-4 and TRBJ2-5, with D perhaps matching TRBD1 (6 bases). The CDR3 runs to 13 residues. Germline V CDR1 and CDR2: SGHNT, YYREEE (reference sequence). V lost 2 bases and J 2 bases, leaving 7 bases between the germline ends. The CDR3 coding sequence is TGTGCCAGCAGCTTCACAGGGCAAGAGACCCAGTACTTC. Protein sequence: CASSFTGQETQYF.

The genes are TRBV6-6 and TRBJ1-5, with TRBD1 matching 7 bases. The CDR3 length is 16 residues. Germline trimming cut 6 bases from V and 0 bases from J; bases unmatched to any gene: 8. CDR1 and CDR2 from the germline V gene are MNHNY and SVGAGI (reference sequence). DNA for the CDR3: TGTGCCAGCAGCCCGATCGACAGGGATAGCAATCAGCCCCAGCATTTT. As protein: CASSPIDRDSNQPQHF.

The chain recombines TRBV14 with TRBJ2-1; possible D gene TRBD1, 5 bases. Trimming shortened V by 3 bases and J by 1 base, and 7 bases separated the two germline ends. Germline lookup yields CDR1 SGHDN and CDR2 FVKESK. The CDR3 runs 14 residues. CDR3 sequence: CASSQDISYNEQFF. The DNA of the CDR3 is TGTGCCAGCAGCCAGGACATTTCCTACAATGAGCAGTTCTTC.

The chain joins TRBV10-2 to TRBJ2-1, with 8 nucleotides matching TRBD1. Germline CDR1 WSHSY, CDR2 SAAADI. V shed 4 bases, J shed 10 bases, and the junction held 18 bases outside the gene matches. CDR3 length: 17 amino acids. CDR3 in amino acids: CASSGSLRARQGWEQFF. The CDR3 DNA is TGCGCCAGCAGTGGGTCCCTAAGGGCGCGACAGGGGTGGGAGCAGTTCTTC.

This clone has just a few counts. The J gene is TRBJ2-7, the V gene TRBV6-5; D is possibly TRBD1 (6 bases). CDR3 size: 11 residues. Germline CDR1 reads MNHEY; CDR2 reads SVGAGI. Trimming pared 5 bases from V and 5 bases from J, leaving 7 bases between. The CDR3 sequence is CASSTGHEQYF. The CDR3 DNA sequence: TGTGCCAGCAGTACAGGGCACGAGCAGTACTTC.

J is TRBJ2-7 and V is TRBV7-6; 7 bases line up with TRBD1. The V gene's germline CDR1 is SGHVS and CDR2 FNYEAQ. V was clipped by 1 base and J by 3 bases; unmatched bases: 3. This CDR3 is 14 amino acids long. CDR3 DNA sequence: TGTGCCAGCAGCTTAGTTCCAGGGGGCTACGAGCAGTACTTC. It is translated as CASSLVPGGYEQYF.

The gene calls are TRBV7-9 and TRBJ2-7, with no clear D. Per germline, CDR1 SEHNR and CDR2 FQNEAQ (reference sequence). The length of the CDR3 is 12 residues. Trimming stripped 5 bases from V and 6 bases from J, with 11 bases between. The CDR3 protein is CASSHALIEQYF. DNA of the CDR3: TGTGCCAGCAGCCACGCGTTAATCGAGCAGTACTTC.

The J gene is TRBJ2-2, the V gene TRBV5-4; TRBD2 matches at 15 bases. The V segment lost 6 bases and the J segment 3 bases; nucleotides outside the gene matches: 12. Germline assignment: CDR1 SGHNT and CDR2 YYREEE (reference sequence). This CDR3 spans 19 amino acids. The CDR3 nucleotides are TGTGCCAGCAACACCCCCGGACTAGCGGGGGGGCTGTACACCGGGGAGCTGTTTTTT. Protein: CASNTPGLAGGLYTGELFF.

This chain links TRBV23-1 with TRBJ2-3, with D perhaps matching TRBD2 (6 bases). TRBV23-1 is an ORF, with its function uncertain. CDR3 size: 18 residues. V was trimmed by 0 bases and J by 1 base, leaving 17 bases between them. Here the CDR3 DNA reads TGCGCCAGCAGTCAATCATCTTCCCTCGGGAGATGCACAGATACGCAGTATTTT. It codes for CASSQSSSLGRCTDTQYF.

This clone was counted only a few times. The rearrangement links TRBV9 to TRBJ1-1; 7 nucleotides line up with TRBD1. This CDR3 has 14 residues. Trimming took 4 bases from V and 8 from J; bases not matched to a gene: 11. In germline, CDR1 is SGDLS, CDR2 YYNGEE. This CDR3 is CASSTGTERREAFF. The CDR3 bases are TGTGCCAGCAGCACGGGGACAGAAAGAAGAGAAGCTTTCTTT.

Only a few counts were recorded for this clone. The chain uses TRBV5-1 and TRBJ1-2; 9 nucleotides match TRBD1. V lost 2 bases, J lost 5 bases, and 13 bases stayed unmatched. CDR3 size: 17 residues. Germline CDR1 and CDR2: SGHRS and YFSETQ. This CDR3 reads CASSFRDRADTGYGYTF. The CDR3 coding sequence is TGCGCCAGCAGCTTCCGGGACAGGGCCGATACGGGGTATGGCTACACCTTC.

V and J are TRBV14 and TRBJ2-3; 10 bases are a match to TRBD2. Germline lookup yields CDR1 SGHDN and CDR2 FVKESK. The junction had 7 bases not matched to a gene; V was cut back by 4 bases and J by 6 bases. The CDR3 runs 15 residues. Written as DNA, the CDR3 is TGTGCCAGCAGCCCGGTAGCGGGAGGATCCGATACGCAGTATTTT. Encoded protein: CASSPVAGGSDTQYF.

The CDR3 DNA reads as TGTGCCAGCAGTTTTAGGGACACGGGACTAGCGGGAGGGCTAAACCATAGCTACGAGCAGTACTTC. Its translation is CASSFRDTGLAGGLNHSYEQYF. The V gene is TRBV27, the J gene TRBJ2-7; TRBD2 matches 16 bases. V trimming: 3 bases; J trimming: 3 bases; junction bases outside the gene matches: 20. Germline V CDR1 and CDR2: MNHEY, SMNVEV (reference sequence). This CDR3 spans 22 amino acids.

This clone has more than one count but fewer than ten. This chain joins TRBV11-3 and TRBJ2-2, with D perhaps matching TRBD2 (6 bases). The CDR3 length is 14 residues. V lost 8 bases and J 1 base, leaving 11 bases between the germline ends. Germline loops: CDR1 SGHNT, CDR2 YENEEA. CDR3 in amino acids: CASGPGRNTGELFF. The CDR3, as DNA: TGTGCCAGCGGGCCCGGGAGGAACACCGGGGAGCTGTTTTTT.

The gene calls are TRBV7-3 and TRBJ2-3; 12 nucleotides line up with TRBD2. Losses at the gene ends were 4 bases for V and 3 bases for J; bases not matched to a gene: 2. The germline CDR1 and CDR2 sequences are SGHTA and FQGTGA. The CDR3 runs 15 residues. The CDR3 is CASSSGLAGTDTQYF. The DNA for the CDR3 is TGTGCCAGCAGCTCAGGACTAGCGGGGACAGATACGCAGTATTTT.

Regarding this clone: Other nucleotide sequences in the sample specify the same CDR3. The genes are TRBV30 and TRBJ2-5, with TRBD1 matching over 7 bases. Germline values: CDR1 GTSNPN, CDR2 SVGIG (reference sequence). V shed 2 bases and J 2 bases; nucleotides not matched to a gene: 2. This CDR3 region has 13 residues. CDR3 residues: CAWSRDRQETQYF. In DNA, the CDR3 is TGTGCCTGGAGTAGGGACAGACAAGAGACCCAGTACTTC.

The V gene is TRBV27, the J gene TRBJ2-1; TRBD2 is a possible D gene (6 bases). CDR1 is MNHEY, CDR2 SMNVEV, per germline (reference sequence). V dropped 5 bases and J dropped 0 bases, with 17 bases sitting between them. The CDR3 is made up of 17 amino acids. Written as DNA, the CDR3 is TGTGCCAGCAGTAGAGGACTAACAAAGAGCTCCTACAATGAGCAGTTCTTC. This gives the protein CASSRGLTKSSYNEQFF.

This chain uses TRBV6-5 with TRBJ1-4, with 8 bases identical to TRBD1. The CDR3 length is 14 residues. J was trimmed by 8 bases and V by 5 bases; bases with no gene match: 7. Germline CDR1 MNHEY, CDR2 SVGAGI. The CDR3 is CASSVDRASEKLFF. The CDR3 DNA reads TGTGCCAGCAGTGTGGACAGGGCTTCCGAAAAACTGTTTTTT.

V gene TRBV30 combines with J gene TRBJ1-2; D gene ambiguous. V was cut by 1 base and J by 3 bases, with 12 bases left in between. Germline V gene data show CDR1 as GTSNPN and CDR2 as SVGIG (reference sequence). The CDR3 loop spans 14 amino acids. The DNA for the CDR3 is TGTGCCTGGAGTGACGGGGATCTCTACTATGGCTACACCTTC. Translating it yields CAWSDGDLYYGYTF.

This chain links TRBV5-1 with TRBJ2-5, with D possibly TRBD2 on 5 matching bases. Trimming left V 0 bases short and J 5 bases short, with 20 bases between. CDR1 and CDR2 from the germline V gene are SGHRS and YFSETQ. The CDR3 is 17 amino acids. CDR3 DNA: TGCGCCAGCAGCTTGGCATGGATGAGGACCTCGGGGGAGACCCAGTACTTC. It translates to CASSLAWMRTSGETQYF.

J is TRBJ1-1 and V is TRBV7-2; D is unclear. V was clipped by 5 bases and J by 5 bases, with 12 bases between them. Germline assignment: CDR1 SGHTA and CDR2 FQGNSA. The CDR3 covers 13 residues. This chain's CDR3 is CASSRDYRTEAFF. The CDR3 DNA reads as TGTGCCAGCAGCCGGGATTATAGAACTGAAGCTTTCTTT.

The CDR3 DNA is TGTGCCAGCAGTGAGACTAGCGGCGAACCCTACGAGCAGTACTTC. Its protein is CASSETSGEPYEQYF. The chain couples TRBV6-1 to TRBJ2-7, with TRBD2 identical over 9 bases. The germline gives CDR1 MNHNS, CDR2 SASEGT. V shed 3 bases and J 2 bases; nucleotides not matched to a gene: 5. The CDR3 sequence is 15 residues long.